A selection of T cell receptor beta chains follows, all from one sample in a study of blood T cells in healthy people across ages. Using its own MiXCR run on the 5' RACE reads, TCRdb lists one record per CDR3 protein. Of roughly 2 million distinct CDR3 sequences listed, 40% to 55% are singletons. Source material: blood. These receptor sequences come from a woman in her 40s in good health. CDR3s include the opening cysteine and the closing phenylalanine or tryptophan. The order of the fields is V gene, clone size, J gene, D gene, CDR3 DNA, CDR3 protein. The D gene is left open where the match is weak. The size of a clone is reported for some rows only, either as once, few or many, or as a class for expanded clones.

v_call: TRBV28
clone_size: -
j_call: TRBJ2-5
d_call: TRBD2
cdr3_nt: TGTGCCTGCAGCAGCGGGGGGGGGGCCAAAGAGACCCAGTACTTC
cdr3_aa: CACSSGGGAKETQYF

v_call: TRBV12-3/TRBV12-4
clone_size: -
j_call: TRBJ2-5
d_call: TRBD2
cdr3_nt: TGTGCCAGCAGTTTAGAAACTAGAATGGGTATAGCGGGAGAGACCCAGTACTTC
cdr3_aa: CASSLETRMGIAGETQYF

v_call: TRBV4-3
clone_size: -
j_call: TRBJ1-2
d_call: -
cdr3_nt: TGCGCCAGCAGCCCTTGGAGGGGCTCAAACTATGGCTACACCTTC
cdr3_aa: CASSPWRGSNYGYTF

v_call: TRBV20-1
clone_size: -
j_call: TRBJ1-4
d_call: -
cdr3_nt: TGCAGTGCTAGGTTTCCGGGATCCCAAAAACTGTTTTTT
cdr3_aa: CSARFPGSQKLFF

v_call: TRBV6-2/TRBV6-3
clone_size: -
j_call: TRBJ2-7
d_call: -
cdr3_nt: TGTGCCAGCAGTTCAGTAGCGGAGGCTATCTACGAGCAGTACTTC
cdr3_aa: CASSSVAEAIYEQYF

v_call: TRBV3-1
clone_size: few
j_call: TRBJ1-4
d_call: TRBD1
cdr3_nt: TGTGCCAGCAGCCAGCTCCCAGCGGGGACAGCTAATGAAAAACTGTTTTTT
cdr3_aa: CASSQLPAGTANEKLFF

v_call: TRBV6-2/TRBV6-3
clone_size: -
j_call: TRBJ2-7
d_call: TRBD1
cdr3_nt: TGTGCCAGCAGCTTGATCGGACAGGGGCACAACGAGCAGTACTTC
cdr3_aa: CASSLIGQGHNEQYF

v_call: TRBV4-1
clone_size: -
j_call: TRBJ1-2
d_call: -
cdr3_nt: TGCGCCAGCAGCCAAGCGAGGGGCTACACCTTC
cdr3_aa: CASSQARGYTF

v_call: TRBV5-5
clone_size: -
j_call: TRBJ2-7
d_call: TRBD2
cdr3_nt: TGTGCCAGCAGCTTCGGACTAGCGGGAACCGAGCAGTACTTC
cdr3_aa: CASSFGLAGTEQYF

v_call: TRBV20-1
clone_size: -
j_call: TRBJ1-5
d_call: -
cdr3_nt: TGCAGTGCTAGATCCCCTCCACGGAATCAGCCCCAGCATTTT
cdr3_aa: CSARSPPRNQPQHF

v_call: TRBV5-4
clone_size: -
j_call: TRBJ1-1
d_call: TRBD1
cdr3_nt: TGTGCCAGCAGCTTGGACAGGGGTGGAATGAACACTGAAGCTTTCTTT
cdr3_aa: CASSLDRGGMNTEAFF

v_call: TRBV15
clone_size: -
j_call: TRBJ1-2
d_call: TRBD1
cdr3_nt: TGTGCCACCAGCAGAGATGGGGCAGGGGGCACCTATGGCTACACCTTC
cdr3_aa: CATSRDGAGGTYGYTF

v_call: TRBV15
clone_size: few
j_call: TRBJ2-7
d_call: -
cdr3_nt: TGTGCCACCAGCAGAGACAGAAGCTCCTACAATGAGCAGTACTTC
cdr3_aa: CATSRDRSSYNEQYF

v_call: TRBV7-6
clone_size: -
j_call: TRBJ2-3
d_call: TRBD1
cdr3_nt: TGTGCCAGCAGACAGGGGGGTTCAGATACGCAGTATTTT
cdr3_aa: CASRQGGSDTQYF

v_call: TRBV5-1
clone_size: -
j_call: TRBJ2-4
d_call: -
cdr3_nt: TGCGTCAGCAGCTCCGACAGTGTAGCCAAAAACATTCAGTACTTC
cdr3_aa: CVSSSDSVAKNIQYF

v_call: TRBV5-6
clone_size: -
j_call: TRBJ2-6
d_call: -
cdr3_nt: TGTGCCAGCAGCCTACCGCAGGGAGCGGAAGGGGCCAACGTCCTGACTTTC
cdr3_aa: CASSLPQGAEGANVLTF

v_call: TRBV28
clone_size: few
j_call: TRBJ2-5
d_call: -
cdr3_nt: TGTGCCAGCAGTTTCTATCCCGGGCAGACCCAGTACTTC
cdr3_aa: CASSFYPGQTQYF

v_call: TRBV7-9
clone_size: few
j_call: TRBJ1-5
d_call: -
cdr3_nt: TGTGCCAGCAGCCCGGTCGATGATAGCAATCAGCCCCAGCATTTT
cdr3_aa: CASSPVDDSNQPQHF

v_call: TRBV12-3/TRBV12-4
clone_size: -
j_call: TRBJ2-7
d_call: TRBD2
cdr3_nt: TGTGCCAGCAGCCGGCGGACTAGCGGGGGCAGCTCCTACGAGCAGTACTTC
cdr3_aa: CASSRRTSGGSSYEQYF

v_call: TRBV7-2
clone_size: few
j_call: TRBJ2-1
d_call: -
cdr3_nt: TGTGCCAGCAGCCCCTATACGACCAAGAGCTCCTACAATGAGCAGTTCTTC
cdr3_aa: CASSPYTTKSSYNEQFF

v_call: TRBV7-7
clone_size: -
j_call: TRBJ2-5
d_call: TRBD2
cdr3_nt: TGTGCTAGCAGCCCAACTAGCGGGGCGCCAGATGTGACCCAGTACTTC
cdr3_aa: CASSPTSGAPDVTQYF

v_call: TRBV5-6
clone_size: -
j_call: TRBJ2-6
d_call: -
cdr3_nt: TGTGGCAGCAGCAGGATAGCGGTCGGGTCTGGGGCCAACGTCCTGACTTTC
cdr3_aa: CGSSRIAVGSGANVLTF

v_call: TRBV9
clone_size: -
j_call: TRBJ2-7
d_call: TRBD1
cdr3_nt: TGTGCCAGCAGTACCGGGACAGGGGGCGAAGAGCAGTACTTC
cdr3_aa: CASSTGTGGEEQYF

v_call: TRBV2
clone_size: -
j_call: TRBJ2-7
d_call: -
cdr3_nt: TGTGCCAGCAGTGAAACGCTGGGACGGTCGGGGGAGCAGTACTTC
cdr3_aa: CASSETLGRSGEQYF

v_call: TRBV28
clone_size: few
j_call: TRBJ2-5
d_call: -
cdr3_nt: TGTGCCAGCAGTTATCAAAGCTTCACTAACCAAGAGACCCAGTACTTC
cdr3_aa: CASSYQSFTNQETQYF

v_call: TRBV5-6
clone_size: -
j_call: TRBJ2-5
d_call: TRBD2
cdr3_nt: TGTGCCAGCAGCTTGAGGGCGGGGGTACAAGAGACCCTGTACTTC
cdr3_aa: CASSLRAGVQETLYF

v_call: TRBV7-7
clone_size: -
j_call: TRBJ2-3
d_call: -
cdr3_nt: TGTGCTAGCAGCTCCCTCCCTCGGGATACGCAGTATTTT
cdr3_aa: CASSSLPRDTQYF

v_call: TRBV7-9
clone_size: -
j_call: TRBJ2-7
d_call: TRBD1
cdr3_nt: TGTGCCAGCAGCTCCTGGACAGGGAGGCCCTACGAGCAGTACTTC
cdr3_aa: CASSSWTGRPYEQYF

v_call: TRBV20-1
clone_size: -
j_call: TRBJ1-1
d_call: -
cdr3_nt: TGCAGTGCTAGAGAATCGCCAGGTAGTGAAGCTTTCTTT
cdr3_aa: CSARESPGSEAFF

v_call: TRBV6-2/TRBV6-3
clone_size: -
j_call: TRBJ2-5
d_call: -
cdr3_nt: TGTGCCAGCACTAGACATCCGAGGGATGAGCAGTACTTC
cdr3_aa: CASTRHPRDEQYF

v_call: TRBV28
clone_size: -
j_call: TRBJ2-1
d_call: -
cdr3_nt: TGTGCCAGCAGTTTAGTCTTCGAGATCTACAATGAGCAGTTCTTC
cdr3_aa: CASSLVFEIYNEQFF

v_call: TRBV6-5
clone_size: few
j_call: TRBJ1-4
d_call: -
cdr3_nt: TGTGCCAGCAGTGGCTTGACAGCAACTAATGAAAAACTGTTTTTT
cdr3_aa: CASSGLTATNEKLFF

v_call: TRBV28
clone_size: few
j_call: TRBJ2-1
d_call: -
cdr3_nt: TGTGCCAGCAGTCTAGGACAGACTAACAATGAGCAGTTCTTC
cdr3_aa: CASSLGQTNNEQFF

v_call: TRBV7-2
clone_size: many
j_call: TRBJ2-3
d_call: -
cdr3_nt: TGTGCCAGCAGCTTAGTAGGGGGGGTCACAGATACGCAGTATTTT
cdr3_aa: CASSLVGGVTDTQYF

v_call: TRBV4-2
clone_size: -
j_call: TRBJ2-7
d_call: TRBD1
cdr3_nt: TGTGCCAGCAGCCAAGAATTAGGACAGGCTACCGATTTGTCTTCCTACGAGCAGTACTTC
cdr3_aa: CASSQELGQATDLSSYEQYF

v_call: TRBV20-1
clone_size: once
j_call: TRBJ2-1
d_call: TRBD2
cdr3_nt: TGCAGTGCTAGAGTCCCAACTAGCGGGGGGGCCGGGTACAATGAGCAGTTCTTC
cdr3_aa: CSARVPTSGGAGYNEQFF

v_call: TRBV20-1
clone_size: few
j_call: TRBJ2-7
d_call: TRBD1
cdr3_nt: TGCAGTGCTAGAGGGGACAGGAAACTCTACGAGCAGTACTTC
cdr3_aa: CSARGDRKLYEQYF

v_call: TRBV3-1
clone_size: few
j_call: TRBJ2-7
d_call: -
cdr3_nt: TGTGCCAGCAGCCCGCCCGGGACATTTCGCGAGCAGTACTTC
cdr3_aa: CASSPPGTFREQYF

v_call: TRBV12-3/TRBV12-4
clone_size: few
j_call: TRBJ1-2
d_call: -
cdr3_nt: TGTGCCAGCAGCGCCAGGATGAAGAACTATGGCTACACCTTC
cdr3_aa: CASSARMKNYGYTF

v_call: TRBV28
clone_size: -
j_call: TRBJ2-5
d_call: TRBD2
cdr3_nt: TGTGCCAGCAGTTTAACCCTAGCGGGGGGGAATGAGCAGTACTTC
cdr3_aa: CASSLTLAGGNEQYF

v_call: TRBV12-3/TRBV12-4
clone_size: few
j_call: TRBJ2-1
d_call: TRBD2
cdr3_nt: TGTGCCAGCACCCCAGAGGGAGCGGGGGGCCTCTTGGGTGAGCAGTTCTTC
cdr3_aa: CASTPEGAGGLLGEQFF

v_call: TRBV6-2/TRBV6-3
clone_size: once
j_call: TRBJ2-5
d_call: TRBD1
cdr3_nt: TGTGCCAGCAGTTCAGCCGGGACAGGGGGAAAGACCCAGTACTTC
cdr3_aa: CASSSAGTGGKTQYF

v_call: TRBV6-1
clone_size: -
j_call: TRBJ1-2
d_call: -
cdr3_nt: TGTGCCAGCAGTGCATCCCAGGAGAACTATGGCTACACCTTC
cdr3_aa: CASSASQENYGYTF

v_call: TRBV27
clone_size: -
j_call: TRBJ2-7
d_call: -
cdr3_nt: TGTGCCAGCAGTTTAAACAGTGGAACCTACGAGCAGTACTTC
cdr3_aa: CASSLNSGTYEQYF

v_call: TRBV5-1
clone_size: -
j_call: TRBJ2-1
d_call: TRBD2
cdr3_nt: TGCGCCAGCATCCAGGACGGGGGGTCCTACAATGAGCAGTTCTTC
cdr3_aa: CASIQDGGSYNEQFF

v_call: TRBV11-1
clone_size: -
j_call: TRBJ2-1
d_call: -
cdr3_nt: TGTGCCAGCAGGGTCAGGACGGACTCCTACAATGAGCAGTTCTTC
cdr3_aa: CASRVRTDSYNEQFF

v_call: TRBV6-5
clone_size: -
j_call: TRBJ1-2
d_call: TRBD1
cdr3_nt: TGTGCCAGCAGTTACCGGGGACAGGGGAGAGGTGGCTACACCTTC
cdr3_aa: CASSYRGQGRGGYTF

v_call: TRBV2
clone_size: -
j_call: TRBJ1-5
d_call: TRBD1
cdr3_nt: TGTGCCAGCAGGTCTGGACAGGCCAATCAGCCCCAGCATTTT
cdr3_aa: CASRSGQANQPQHF

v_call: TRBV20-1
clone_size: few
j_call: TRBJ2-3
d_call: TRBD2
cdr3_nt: TGCAGTGCTAGTGGGCTAGCGGGGGGAAGATTAGGTCAGGGAGATACGCAGTATTTT
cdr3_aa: CSASGLAGGRLGQGDTQYF